A selection of T cell receptor beta chains follows, all from one sample in a study of blood T cells in healthy people across ages. TCRdb analysed the 5' RACE reads with MiXCR anew, one entry per CDR3 protein. Among 1.5 million to 2 million distinct CDR3 sequences listed, 34% were seen once. The sequencing sample was made of blood. The receptor source for this set is a woman aged 25 to 39 in good health. The CDR3 runs from the conserved cysteine through the conserved F or W. The D gene is left open where the match is weak. Size values are once, few and many counts, or a class for expanded clones, and some rows have none.

D gene,J gene,clone size,V gene,CDR3 DNA,CDR3 protein
NA,TRBJ2-1,NA,TRBV3-1,TGTGCCGGCAGCCAAGATTCGGATGCCGATGAGCAGTTCTTC,CAGSQDSDADEQFF
TRBD2,TRBJ2-3,NA,TRBV27,TGTGCCAGCAGTTGGACTAGCGGGGGAGGAGATACGCAGTATTTT,CASSWTSGGGDTQYF
TRBD1,TRBJ2-7,few,TRBV7-6,TGTGCCAGCAGCTTAGCGGGGCGGACAGGGGGCGGCGAGCAGTACTTC,CASSLAGRTGGGEQYF
TRBD1,TRBJ2-5,NA,TRBV27,TGTGCCAGCAGTCCGACGGGACAGGGTTTCGGGACCCAGTACTTC,CASSPTGQGFGTQYF
NA,TRBJ2-7,NA,TRBV29-1,TGCAGCGTAGGGGCAGGGAAGAGCTACGAGCAGTACTTC,CSVGAGKSYEQYF
NA,TRBJ2-1,few,TRBV3-1,TGTGCCAGCAGCCAAGTCGGTAGCGGACTCACCTACAATGAGCAGTTCTTC,CASSQVGSGLTYNEQFF
NA,TRBJ2-7,many,TRBV29-1,TGCAGCGTTGAACTCCAGGGGGGACCCTACGAGCAGTACTTC,CSVELQGGPYEQYF
NA,TRBJ1-5,NA,TRBV20-1,TGCAGTGCTAGAGATCGATCCCTCTGTCAGCCCCAGCATTTT,CSARDRSLCQPQHF
NA,TRBJ2-7,NA,TRBV30,TGTGCCTGGAGTGTACAGGGGGGGCGACTGTCGCAGTACTTC,CAWSVQGGRLSQYF
NA,TRBJ2-6,NA,TRBV9,TGTGCCAGCAGCGTAGTCCGGGACACTCGCTCTGAGGCCAACGTCCTGACTTTC,CASSVVRDTRSEANVLTF
TRBD2,TRBJ2-1,few,TRBV29-1,TGCAGCGTTTTACTAGCGGGGGATTACAATGAGCAGTTCTTC,CSVLLAGDYNEQFF
TRBD1,TRBJ2-1,few,TRBV10-3,TGTGCCATCAGCGGGGACAGGGGGGGTGATGAGCAGTTCTTC,CAISGDRGGDEQFF
TRBD2,TRBJ2-7,NA,TRBV12-3/TRBV12-4,TGTGCCAGCAGCTTTGTAGCGGGAGTCCCCTACGAGCAGTACTTC,CASSFVAGVPYEQYF
TRBD2,TRBJ2-2,NA,TRBV20-1,TGCAGTGCTACCGGGACTAGCGGGTTGAGCGGGGAGCTGTTTTTT,CSATGTSGLSGELFF
NA,TRBJ1-4,NA,TRBV7-9,TGTGCCAGCAGCTTAGGGAACGGGTTCGGGAGGCAGGAAAAACTGTTTTTT,CASSLGNGFGRQEKLFF
TRBD2,TRBJ2-1,few,TRBV25-1,TGTGCCAGCAGTGAATATGCGGGGGGAGGAAATGAGCAGTTCTTC,CASSEYAGGGNEQFF
NA,TRBJ1-4,few,TRBV7-2,TGTGCCAGCAGCTCCGGCGGTTTCCCGGGATGGGAACTGTTTTTT,CASSSGGFPGWELFF
NA,TRBJ2-7,few,TRBV2,TGTGCCAGCACCCAGGGAACCGAGCAGTACTTC,CASTQGTEQYF
NA,TRBJ2-7,NA,TRBV6-5,TGTGCCAGCAGTTACCAACAGGGTTACGAGCAGTACTTC,CASSYQQGYEQYF
NA,TRBJ2-1,few,TRBV29-1,TGCAGCGTTGTATGGTGGGGGTACAATGAGCAGTTCTTC,CSVVWWGYNEQFF
TRBD2,TRBJ2-7,many,TRBV29-1,TGCAGCGTCATTGGCGGGGGGCTCTACGAGCAGTACTTC,CSVIGGGLYEQYF
TRBD2,TRBJ2-1,few,TRBV27,TGTGCCAGCAGTTTTGGGACTAGCGGGTTCTACAATGAGCAGTTCTTC,CASSFGTSGFYNEQFF
TRBD2,TRBJ2-7,NA,TRBV4-2,TGTGCCAGCAGCCAAGAAGCTAGCGGGGGGGCCGACTACGAGCAGTACTTC,CASSQEASGGADYEQYF
TRBD2,TRBJ2-3,NA,TRBV7-8,TGTGCCAGCAGCTTAGTAGCGGGGGGGCCGGCAGATACGCAGTATTTT,CASSLVAGGPADTQYF
NA,TRBJ1-2,NA,TRBV5-4,TGTGCCAGCAGCTTGTTGGACAGACCTCTCTATGGCTACACCTTC,CASSLLDRPLYGYTF
TRBD1,TRBJ2-5,NA,TRBV6-1,TGTGCCAGCAGTGAAAGGCACAGGGGTCAAGAGACCCAGTACTTC,CASSERHRGQETQYF
TRBD1,TRBJ1-1,few,TRBV7-9,TGTGCCAGCAGCGGACAGGGAAGGAACACTGAAGCTTTCTTT,CASSGQGRNTEAFF